These T cell receptor beta chains were read from a single sample in a study of shared clonotypes between healthy human individuals. Sequencing was performed with immunoSEQ multiplex PCR; in TCRdb, only in-frame clones are kept and a portion is missing. This table holds about 2.5 million clones, about 90% found once. Sequenced sample: naive CD4+ T cells from PBMCs. The source of these receptors is a man aged 18-30 years in good health. Some clones in this sample may be carry-over from other donors' samples. Each CDR3 is given with its conserved first and last residue. Each record gives: V gene, J gene, D gene, clone size, CDR3 DNA, CDR3 protein. A D gene is named only where the DNA matches it firmly. Rows may omit the clone size; those that give it use once, few, many or a size class.

V gene: TRBV9; J gene: TRBJ2-1; D gene: TRBD1; clone size: .; CDR3 DNA: TGTGCCAGCAGCGTAGCTCAGGGGGCGGGCAATGAGCAGTTCTTC; CDR3 protein: CASSVAQGAGNEQFF
V gene: TRBV18; J gene: TRBJ2-2; D gene: .; clone size: .; CDR3 DNA: TGTGCCAGCTCACCACTCCAGGGGACGGTCACCGGGGAGCTGTTTTTT; CDR3 protein: CASSPLQGTVTGELFF
V gene: TRBV29-1; J gene: TRBJ2-2; D gene: .; clone size: .; CDR3 DNA: TGCAGCGTTTGGCAGGGCTTCGTTGGCGGGGAGCTGTTTTTT; CDR3 protein: CSVWQGFVGGELFF
V gene: TRBV7-9; J gene: TRBJ2-7; D gene: TRBD2; clone size: .; CDR3 DNA: TGTGCCAGCAGCTCCCTGGGGGGGGGACCAACCTACGAGCAGTACTTC; CDR3 protein: CASSSLGGGPTYEQYF
V gene: TRBV14; J gene: TRBJ2-2; D gene: .; clone size: .; CDR3 DNA: TGTGCCAGCAGCCAAGTCATATCACCGAACACCGGGGAGCTGTTTTTT; CDR3 protein: CASSQVISPNTGELFF
V gene: TRBV7-2; J gene: TRBJ1-1; D gene: .; clone size: .; CDR3 DNA: TGTGCCAGCAGCTTAATTTCCGGGGTGGGAGCTTTCTTT; CDR3 protein: CASSLISGVGAFF
V gene: TRBV11-2; J gene: TRBJ2-1; D gene: TRBD2; clone size: once; CDR3 DNA: TGTGCCAGCAGCCCGGGACTAGCGGGAACAAACTACAATGAGCAGTTCTTC; CDR3 protein: CASSPGLAGTNYNEQFF
V gene: TRBV7-9; J gene: TRBJ2-7; D gene: .; clone size: .; CDR3 DNA: TGTGCCAGCAGCCCCGACTTAATCTACGAGCAGTACTTC; CDR3 protein: CASSPDLIYEQYF
V gene: TRBV7-2; J gene: TRBJ2-3; D gene: TRBD2; clone size: once; CDR3 DNA: TGTGCCAGCAGCTTAGGGTCTAGCGGGAGGGGTTTCACAGATACGCAGTATTTT; CDR3 protein: CASSLGSSGRGFTDTQYF
V gene: TRBV18; J gene: TRBJ1-5; D gene: .; clone size: .; CDR3 DNA: TGTGCCAGCTCACCGATCTATGCCGGCGGCAATCAGCCCCAGCATTTT; CDR3 protein: CASSPIYAGGNQPQHF
V gene: TRBV2; J gene: TRBJ1-1; D gene: .; clone size: .; CDR3 DNA: TGTGCCAGCAGTGAAGCGAGGCAGATGAACACTGAAGCTTTCTTT; CDR3 protein: CASSEARQMNTEAFF